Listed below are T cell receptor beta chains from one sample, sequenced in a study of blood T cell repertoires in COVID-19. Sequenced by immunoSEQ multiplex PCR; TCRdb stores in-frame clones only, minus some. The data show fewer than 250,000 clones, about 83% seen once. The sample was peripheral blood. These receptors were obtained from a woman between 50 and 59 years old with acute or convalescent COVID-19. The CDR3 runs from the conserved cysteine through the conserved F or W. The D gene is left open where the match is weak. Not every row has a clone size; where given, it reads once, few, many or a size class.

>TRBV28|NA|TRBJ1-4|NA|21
TGTGCCAGCAGTTTCCTTCGCCTAGGGGGTGTTCGGTCTGCAACTAATGAAAAACTGTTTTTT
CASSFLRLGGVRSATNEKLFF
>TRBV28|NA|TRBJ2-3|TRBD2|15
TGTGCCAGCAGTGGGGGGACTAGCGGGACAGATACGCAGTATTTT
CASSGGTSGTDTQYF
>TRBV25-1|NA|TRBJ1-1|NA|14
TGTGCCAGCAGTTCAGGGCCATGGGACACTGAAGCTTTCTTT
CASSSGPWDTEAFF
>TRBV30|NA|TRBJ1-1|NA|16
TGTGCCTGGAGTCTAGGGAGGGCCAGGGCGGCCTCTGAAGCTTTCTTT
CAWSLGRARAASEAFF
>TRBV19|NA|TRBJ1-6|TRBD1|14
TGTGCCAGTAGTTTGGACAGGGGAGGTTCACCCCTCCACTTT
CASSLDRGGSPLHF
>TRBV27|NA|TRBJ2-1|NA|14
TGTGCCAGCACCCTTAGCGGCTCCTACAATGAGCAGTTCTTC
CASTLSGSYNEQFF
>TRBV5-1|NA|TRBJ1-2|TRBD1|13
TGCGCCAGCAGCCCCCAGGGGGACTATGGCTACACCTTC
CASSPQGDYGYTF
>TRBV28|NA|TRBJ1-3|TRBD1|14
TGTGCCAGCAGTTTACGGGAGGGGGCGAACACCATATATTTT
CASSLREGANTIYF
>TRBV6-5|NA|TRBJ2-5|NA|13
TGTGCCGTAGGGGGGGACTGGGAAGAGACCCAGTACTTC
CAVGGDWEETQYF
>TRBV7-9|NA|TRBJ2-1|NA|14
TGTGCCAGCAGCTTAGCTGCCGCCTCCGGGGAGCAGTTCTTC
CASSLAAASGEQFF
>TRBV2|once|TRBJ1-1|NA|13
TGTGCCAGCAGTGGGGAGGGTTCGGCTGAAGCTTTCTTT
CASSGEGSAEAFF
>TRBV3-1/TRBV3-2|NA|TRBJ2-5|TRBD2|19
TGTGCCAGCAGCCAAGACAAAACCGGACTAGCGGGAGGGAAAGAGACCCAGTACTTC
CASSQDKTGLAGGKETQYF
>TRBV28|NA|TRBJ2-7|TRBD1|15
TGTGCCAGCAGTCCGCCCTTGACAGGGGGCAACGAGCAGTACTTC
CASSPPLTGGNEQYF
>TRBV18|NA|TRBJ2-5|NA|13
TGTGCCAGCTCACCGGGACACGAAGAGACCCAGTACTTC
CASSPGHEETQYF
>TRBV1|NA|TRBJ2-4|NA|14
TGCACCAGGAGGCGGGATCTAGCCAAAAACATTCAGTACTTC
CTRRRDLAKNIQYF
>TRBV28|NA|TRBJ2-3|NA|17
TGTGCCAGCAGTTTTCTGGGGAGCGGAGGCATCGCAGATACGCAGTATTTT
CASSFLGSGGIADTQYF
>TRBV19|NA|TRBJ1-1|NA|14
TGTGCCAGTACGACTGCTCCCGTGAACACTGAAGCTTTCTTT
CASTTAPVNTEAFF
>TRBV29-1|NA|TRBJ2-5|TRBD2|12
TGCAGCGAACGGGGTAGCGGGGAGACCCAGTACTTC
CSERGSGETQYF
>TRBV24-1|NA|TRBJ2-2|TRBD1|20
TGTGCCACCAGTGATCACCGGGACAGGGGGCGCGGAGCAAACACCGGGGAGCTGTTTTTT
CATSDHRDRGRGANTGELFF
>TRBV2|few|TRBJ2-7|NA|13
TGTGCCTGCAGCCGGGGTCCTACCTACGAGCAGTACTTC
CACSRGPTYEQYF
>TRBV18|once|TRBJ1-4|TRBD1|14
TGTGCCAGCTCACAACAGGGGGCAGATGAAAAACTGTTTTTT
CASSQQGADEKLFF
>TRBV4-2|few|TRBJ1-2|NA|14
TGTGCCAGCAGCCAACCCGACAGCTCCTCCGGTTACACCTTC
CASSQPDSSSGYTF
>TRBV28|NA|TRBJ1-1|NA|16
TGTGCCAGCACAACCTTCGGGGCGGGAGCGAACACTGAAGCTTTCTTT
CASTTFGAGANTEAFF
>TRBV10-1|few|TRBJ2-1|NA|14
TGCGCCAGCAGTGAAGCCGGCTCCTACAATGAGCAGTTCTTC
CASSEAGSYNEQFF
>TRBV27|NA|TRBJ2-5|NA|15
TGTGCCAGCAGTTTATCTCCCCAGGGCCGAGAGACCCAGTACTTC
CASSLSPQGRETQYF
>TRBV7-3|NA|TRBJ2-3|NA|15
TGTGCCAGCAGCTTAATCGGAGGGGGCACAGATACGCAGTATTTT
CASSLIGGGTDTQYF
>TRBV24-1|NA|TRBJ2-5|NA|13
TGTGCCACCAGTGACAAGAGTGTGGAGACCCAGTACTTC
CATSDKSVETQYF
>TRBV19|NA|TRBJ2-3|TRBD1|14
TGTGCCAGTACCGAGACAGGGTTGACAGATACGCAGTATTTT
CASTETGLTDTQYF
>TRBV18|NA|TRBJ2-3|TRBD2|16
TGTGCCAGCTCATCGGGACTAGCGGGATCAGAAGATACGCAGTATTTT
CASSSGLAGSEDTQYF
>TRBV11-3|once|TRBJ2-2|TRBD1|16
TGTGCCAGCAGCCCAAGGGGACAGGCTTGGGGCGGGGAGCTGTTTTTT
CASSPRGQAWGGELFF